These T cell receptor beta chains were read from a single sample in a study of early T cells in non-severe SARS-CoV-2 infection. One entry per CDR3 protein, called by TCRdb with MiXCR from the 5' RACE reads. The repertoire has approximately 50,000 distinct CDR3 sequences, about 9.3% of them found once; the top ten carry more than 13%. Input material: whole blood. These receptors all come from an adult who was a healthcare worker with PCR-confirmed SARS-CoV-2 infection or an uninfected control (not recorded which). CDR3s include the opening cysteine and the closing phenylalanine or tryptophan. The order of the fields is J gene, clone size, V gene, D gene, CDR3 length, CDR3 protein, CDR3 DNA. D genes are given only for firm matches. Rows give clone size only sometimes, using once, few, many, or a class for an expanded clone.

TRBJ2-3,many,TRBV6-1,NA,14,CASSETVSTDTQYF,TGTGCCAGCAGTGAGACAGTTAGCACAGATACGCAGTATTTT
TRBJ2-1,many,TRBV30,NA,13,CAWTGAAYSEQFF,TGTGCCTGGACAGGCGCGGCTTACAGTGAGCAGTTCTTC
TRBJ2-2,many,TRBV6-6,NA,13,CASIGQYGGELFF,TGTGCCAGCATCGGACAGTATGGCGGGGAGCTGTTTTTT
TRBJ1-3,few,TRBV12-3/TRBV12-4,NA,14,CASRDLLGGNTIYF,TGTGCCAGCCGGGATCTGCTAGGGGGAAACACCATATATTTT
TRBJ1-2,once,TRBV29-1,NA,12,CSVEDRDDGYTF,TGCAGCGTTGAAGACAGGGATGATGGCTACACCTTC
TRBJ2-7,many,TRBV7-2,TRBD1,13,CASSPGTVGEQYF,TGTGCCAGCAGCCCCGGGACAGTGGGCGAGCAGTACTTC
TRBJ1-5,many,TRBV20-1,TRBD1,15,CSARNRDRANQPQHF,TGCAGTGCTAGAAACCGGGACAGGGCCAATCAGCCCCAGCATTTT
TRBJ2-7,few,TRBV20-1,TRBD2,14,CSASGLAAGYEQYF,TGCAGTGCTAGTGGTCTAGCGGCTGGGTACGAGCAGTACTTC
TRBJ1-3,few,TRBV27,NA,15,CASRPTPTSGNTIYF,TGTGCCAGCAGGCCAACTCCTACCTCTGGAAACACCATATATTTT
TRBJ2-7,NA,TRBV6-5,NA,12,CASSVNGAEQYF,TGTGCCAGCAGCGTCAACGGAGCCGAGCAGTACTTC
TRBJ1-2,many,TRBV20-1,NA,15,CSARDPSGGDYGYTF,TGCAGTGCTAGAGATCCATCCGGGGGAGACTATGGCTACACCTTC
TRBJ2-1,few,TRBV20-1,TRBD2,19,CSARDEGLAGGPDYNEQFF,TGCAGTGCTAGAGATGAGGGGTTAGCGGGAGGCCCCGATTACAATGAGCAGTTCTTC
TRBJ2-3,many,TRBV29-1,TRBD2,15,CSAQGGGESTDTQYF,TGCAGCGCCCAAGGTGGGGGGGAATCCACAGATACGCAGTATTTT
TRBJ1-2,NA,TRBV29-1,TRBD1,14,CSVTKQGGNYGYTF,TGCAGCGTGACTAAACAGGGGGGGAACTATGGCTACACCTTC
TRBJ2-1,NA,TRBV7-2,NA,14,CASSYEQPFNEQFF,TGTGCCAGCAGCTACGAACAACCCTTCAATGAGCAGTTCTTC
TRBJ2-7,NA,TRBV7-9,TRBD1,17,CASSLQAGTGGLYEQYF,TGTGCCAGCAGCTTACAGGCCGGGACAGGGGGCCTCTACGAGCAGTACTTC
TRBJ1-2,NA,TRBV28,NA,14,CASSFVTVYNGYTF,TGTGCCAGCAGTTTCGTCACAGTGTATAATGGCTACACCTTC
TRBJ1-1,few,TRBV18,NA,12,CASSPGEAEAFF,TGTGCCAGCTCACCGGGGGAGGCGGAAGCTTTCTTT
TRBJ2-7,many,TRBV9,TRBD2,15,CASSIRPGGSYEQYF,TGTGCCAGCAGCATACGACCGGGAGGATCCTACGAGCAGTACTTC
TRBJ2-2,many,TRBV7-3,NA,13,CASSSTYTGELFF,TGTGCCAGCAGCTCAACCTACACCGGGGAGCTGTTTTTT
TRBJ2-7,many,TRBV20-1,NA,14,CSARDLRTTEEQYF,TGCAGTGCTAGAGATCTCAGGACGACGGAGGAGCAGTACTTC
TRBJ2-1,many,TRBV14,NA,15,CASSKRDGRIDEQFF,TGTGCCAGCAGCAAAAGAGACGGGAGAATAGATGAGCAGTTCTTC
TRBJ2-7,many,TRBV9,NA,15,CASSADPGFTYEQYF,TGTGCCAGCAGCGCAGACCCGGGTTTCACCTACGAGCAGTACTTC
TRBJ1-1,many,TRBV18,NA,13,CASSNGQDTEAFF,TGTGCCAGCTCAAACGGACAAGACACTGAAGCTTTCTTT
TRBJ2-3,NA,TRBV9,NA,15,CASSLLAEEAYTQYF,TGTGCCAGCAGCTTGTTAGCGGAGGAAGCTTATACGCAGTATTTT
TRBJ1-1,NA,TRBV5-1,NA,16,CASSLKGLPMNTEAFF,TGCGCCAGCAGCTTGAAGGGTCTACCCATGAACACTGAAGCTTTCTTT
TRBJ1-4,NA,TRBV6-1,TRBD1,15,CASSGGQVSNEKLFF,TGTGCCAGCAGTGGGGGACAGGTCTCTAATGAAAAACTGTTTTTT
TRBJ1-1,NA,TRBV28,NA,11,CASSYSYEAFF,TGTGCCAGCAGTTATAGTTATGAAGCTTTCTTT
TRBJ2-6,many,TRBV27,NA,13,CASSWSGANVLTF,TGTGCCAGCAGTTGGTCCGGGGCCAACGTCCTGACTTTC
TRBJ2-3,many,TRBV2,TRBD2,14,CASLSGTGTDTQYF,TGTGCCAGCCTTAGCGGGACTGGGACAGATACGCAGTATTTT
TRBJ1-1,many,TRBV12-3/TRBV12-4,NA,14,CASSFRRTRLEAFF,TGTGCCAGCAGTTTCCGGCGAACCCGGCTTGAAGCTTTCTTT
TRBJ2-7,NA,TRBV3-1,NA,14,CASSQDRQLHEQYF,TGTGCAAGCAGCCAAGATAGGCAGCTCCACGAGCAGTACTTC
TRBJ1-1,NA,TRBV25-1,NA,11,CASALVSEAFF,TGTGCCAGCGCGTTGGTTTCGGAAGCTTTCTTT
TRBJ2-1,many,TRBV20-1,TRBD2,15,CSALPGTSGYNEQFF,TGCAGTGCTCTCCCTGGGACTAGCGGGTACAATGAGCAGTTCTTC
TRBJ1-1,few,TRBV6-1,TRBD1,17,CATRRGQGASENTEAFF,TGTGCCACTCGAAGGGGACAGGGGGCATCGGAAAACACTGAAGCTTTCTTT
TRBJ2-6,many,TRBV18,NA,15,CASSPQGSGANVLTF,TGTGCCAGCTCACCCCAGGGTTCTGGGGCCAACGTCCTGACTTTC
TRBJ1-1,many,TRBV7-2,NA,15,CASQPGASGRTEAFF,TGTGCCAGCCAACCCGGGGCCTCAGGACGCACTGAAGCTTTCTTT
TRBJ2-7,few,TRBV12-3/TRBV12-4,NA,18,CASSPGPLQGFRPREQYF,TGTGCCAGCAGTCCCGGACCTTTACAGGGTTTTAGGCCCCGGGAGCAGTACTTC
TRBJ2-1,few,TRBV4-3,NA,15,CASSQDGQFDNEQFF,TGCGCCAGCAGCCAAGATGGACAGTTCGACAATGAGCAGTTCTTC
TRBJ2-1,many,TRBV9,TRBD1,15,CASSVGGQGLDEQFF,TGTGCCAGCAGCGTAGGCGGACAGGGTCTCGATGAGCAGTTCTTC
TRBJ2-2,NA,TRBV7-8,NA,13,CASSPTNTGELFF,TGTGCCAGCAGCCCAACGAACACCGGGGAGCTGTTTTTT
TRBJ2-5,many,TRBV7-3,NA,13,CASSLAPKETQYF,TGTGCCAGCAGCCTCGCCCCAAAAGAGACCCAGTACTTC
TRBJ1-1,few,TRBV10-3,TRBD1,12,CAITTGSTEAFF,TGTGCCATCACGACAGGGAGTACTGAAGCTTTCTTT
TRBJ1-5,NA,TRBV12-3/TRBV12-4,NA,13,CASSPDNNQPQHF,TGTGCCAGCAGCCCTGACAACAATCAGCCCCAGCATTTT
TRBJ2-5,few,TRBV20-1,TRBD2,15,CSANRLAASQETQYF,TGCAGTGCTAATAGACTAGCGGCGAGCCAAGAGACCCAGTACTTC
TRBJ2-1,many,TRBV9,TRBD2,15,CASSVGISGVNEQFF,TGTGCCAGCAGCGTAGGGATTAGCGGGGTAAATGAGCAGTTCTTC
TRBJ1-1,many,TRBV28,TRBD1,15,CASSPTGTGNTEAFF,TGTGCCAGCAGTCCAACCGGGACAGGGAACACTGAAGCTTTCTTT
TRBJ2-7,many,TRBV7-9,TRBD2,17,CASSPRLAGGRSYEQYF,TGTGCCAGCAGCCCCCGACTAGCGGGAGGGCGGTCCTACGAGCAGTACTTC